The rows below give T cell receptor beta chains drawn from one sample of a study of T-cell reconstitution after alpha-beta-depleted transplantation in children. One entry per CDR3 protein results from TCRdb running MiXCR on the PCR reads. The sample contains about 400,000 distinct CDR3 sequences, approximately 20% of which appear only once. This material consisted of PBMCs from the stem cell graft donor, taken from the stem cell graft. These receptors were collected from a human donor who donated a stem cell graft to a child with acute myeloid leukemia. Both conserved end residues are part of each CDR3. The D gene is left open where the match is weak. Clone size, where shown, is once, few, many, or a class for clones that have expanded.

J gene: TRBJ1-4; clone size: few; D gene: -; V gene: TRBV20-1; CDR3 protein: CSAREPGAGREEKLFF; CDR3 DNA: TGCAGTGCTAGAGAGCCGGGGGCTGGAAGGGAGGAAAAACTGTTTTTT
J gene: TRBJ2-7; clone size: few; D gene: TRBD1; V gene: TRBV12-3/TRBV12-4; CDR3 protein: CASTGTGHEQYF; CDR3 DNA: TGTGCCAGCACCGGGACAGGCCACGAGCAGTACTTC
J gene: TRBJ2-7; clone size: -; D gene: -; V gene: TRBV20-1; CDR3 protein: CSASLAGEPYEQYF; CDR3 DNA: TGCAGTGCTAGTTTGGCGGGCGAGCCTTACGAGCAGTACTTC
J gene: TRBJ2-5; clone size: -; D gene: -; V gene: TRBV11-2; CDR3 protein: CASSLGGRAGGETQYF; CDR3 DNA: TGTGCCAGCAGCTTAGGGGGCAGGGCAGGAGGAGAGACCCAGTACTTC
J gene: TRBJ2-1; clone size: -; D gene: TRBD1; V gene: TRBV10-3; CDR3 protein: CAISESGTGPNEQFF; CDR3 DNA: TGTGCCATCAGTGAGTCAGGGACAGGGCCAAATGAGCAGTTCTTC
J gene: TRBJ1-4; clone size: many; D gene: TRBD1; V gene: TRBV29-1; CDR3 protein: CSVVTGVEKLFF; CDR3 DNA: TGCAGCGTCGTGACAGGGGTCGAAAAACTGTTTTTT
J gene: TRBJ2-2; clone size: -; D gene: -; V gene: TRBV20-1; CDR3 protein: CSAAGHYTGELFF; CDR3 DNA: TGCAGTGCTGCTGGACACTACACCGGGGAGCTGTTTTTT
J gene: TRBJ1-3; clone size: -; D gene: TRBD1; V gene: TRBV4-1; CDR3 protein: CASSQWDRGTGNTIYF; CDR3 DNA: TGCGCCAGCAGCCAATGGGACAGGGGAACTGGAAACACCATATATTTT
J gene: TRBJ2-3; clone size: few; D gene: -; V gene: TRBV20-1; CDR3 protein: CSARDFGLPQGSDTQYF; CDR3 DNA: TGCAGTGCTAGAGATTTCGGACTACCACAGGGTTCAGATACGCAGTATTTT
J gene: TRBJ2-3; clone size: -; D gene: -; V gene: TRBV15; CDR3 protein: CATSRPAQLKPTDTQYF; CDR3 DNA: TGTGCCACCAGCAGACCTGCCCAGTTAAAGCCCACAGATACGCAGTATTTT
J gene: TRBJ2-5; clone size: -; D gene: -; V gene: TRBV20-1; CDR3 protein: CCADIARTQASGTQYF; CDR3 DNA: TGCTGCGCCGATATTGCCCGGACCCAGGCTTCGGGGACCCAGTACTTC
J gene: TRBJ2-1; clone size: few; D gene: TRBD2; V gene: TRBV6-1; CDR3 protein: CASSEGSAGSNEQFF; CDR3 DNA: TGTGCCAGCAGTGAAGGATCAGCGGGATCCAATGAGCAGTTCTTC
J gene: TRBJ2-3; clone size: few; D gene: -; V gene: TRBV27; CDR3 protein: CASTTKRSGADTQYF; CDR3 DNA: TGTGCCAGCACTACCAAACGGTCGGGGGCAGATACGCAGTATTTT
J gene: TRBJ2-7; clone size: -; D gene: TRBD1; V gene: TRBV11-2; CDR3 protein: CASSLKRGTGEYEQYF; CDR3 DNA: TGTGCCAGCAGCTTGAAGAGGGGGACAGGGGAATACGAGCAGTACTTC
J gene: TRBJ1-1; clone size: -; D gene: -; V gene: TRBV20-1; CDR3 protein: CSAHGTGPEAFF; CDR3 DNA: TGCAGTGCCCACGGGACGGGGCCTGAAGCTTTCTTT
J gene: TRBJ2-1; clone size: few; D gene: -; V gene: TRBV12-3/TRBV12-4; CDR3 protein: CASKPQGISYNEQFF; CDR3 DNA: TGTGCCAGCAAACCTCAGGGAATTTCCTACAATGAGCAGTTCTTC
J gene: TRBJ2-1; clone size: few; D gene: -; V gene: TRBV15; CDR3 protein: CATSSPMGQSSYNEQFF; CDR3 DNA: TGTGCCACCAGCAGCCCCATGGGGCAAAGCTCCTACAATGAGCAGTTCTTC
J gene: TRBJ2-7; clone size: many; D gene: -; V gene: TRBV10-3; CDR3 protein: CAISEFAGDEQYF; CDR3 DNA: TGTGCCATCAGTGAGTTTGCGGGCGACGAGCAGTACTTC
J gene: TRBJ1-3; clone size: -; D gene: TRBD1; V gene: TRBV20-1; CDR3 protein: CSATNGQGARNTIYF; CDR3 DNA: TGCAGTGCTACAAACGGACAGGGGGCCAGAAACACCATATATTTT
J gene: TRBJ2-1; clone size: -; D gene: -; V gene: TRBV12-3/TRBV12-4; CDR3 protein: CASSFYGSSYNEQFF; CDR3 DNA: TGTGCCAGCAGTTTTTACGGGAGTTCCTACAATGAGCAGTTCTTC
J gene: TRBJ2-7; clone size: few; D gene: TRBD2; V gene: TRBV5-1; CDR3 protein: CASSLAIAGGSEQYF; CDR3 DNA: TGCGCCAGCAGCTTGGCCATAGCGGGAGGCTCCGAGCAGTACTTC
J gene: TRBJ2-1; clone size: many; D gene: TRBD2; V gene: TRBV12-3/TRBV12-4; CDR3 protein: CASSSQLAGVSYNEQFF; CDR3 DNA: TGTGCCAGCAGTTCCCAGTTAGCGGGAGTGAGCTACAATGAGCAGTTCTTC